This TCR beta chain is drawn from a study of blood T cell repertoires in COVID-19. The CDR3 length is 15 residues. Germline assignment: CDR1 SQVTM and CDR2 ANQGSEA. V lost 1 base, J lost 7 bases, and 17 bases lay in between. In the original processing: Amplifying reference gene primers gave estimates of nucleated cell counts. Generated by immunoSEQ multiplex PCR, the TCRdb table keeps only in-frame clones and is missing some. Clone size and V and J calls were adopted from that table, with D and trimming inferred from the DNA. The data show a few hundred thousand clones, with roughly 80% seen just once and approximately 3.5% held by the top ten.

The chain has TRBV29-1 and TRBJ2-1; D unclear. The source material was peripheral blood. This TCR was recovered from a woman between 18 and 29 years old with acute or convalescent COVID-19. The CDR3 sequence: CSVEVMAPLGNEQFF. The CDR3 nucleotides are TGCAGCGTTGAAGTCATGGCCCCTCTCGGGAATGAGCAGTTCTTC.